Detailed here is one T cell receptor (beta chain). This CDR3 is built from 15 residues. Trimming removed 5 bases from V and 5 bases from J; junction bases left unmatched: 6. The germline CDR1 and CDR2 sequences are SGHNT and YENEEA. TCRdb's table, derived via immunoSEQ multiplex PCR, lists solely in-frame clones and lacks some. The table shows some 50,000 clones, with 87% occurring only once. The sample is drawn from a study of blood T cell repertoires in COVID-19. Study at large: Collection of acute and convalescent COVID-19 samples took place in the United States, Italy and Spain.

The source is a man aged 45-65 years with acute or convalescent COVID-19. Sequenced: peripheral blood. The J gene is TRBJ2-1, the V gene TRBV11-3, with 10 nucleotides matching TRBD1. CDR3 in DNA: TGTGCCAGCAGCCCTCCCGGGACAGGGGACAATGAGCAGTTCTTC. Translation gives CASSPPGTGDNEQFF.